What follows are 29 T cell receptor beta chains derived from one specimen sequenced in a study of T-cell reconstitution after alpha-beta-depleted transplantation in children. Unique molecular identifiers tagged the TCRbeta library. TCRdb fed the PCR reads into MiXCR, producing one record per CDR3 protein. The sample consists of about 110,000 distinct CDR3 sequences, 10% of them appearing once. The sequencing here drew on PBMCs from the stem cell graft donor, taken from the stem cell graft. Receptors originate from a human donor who donated a stem cell graft to a child with acute lymphoblastic leukemia.

The chain carries TRBV29-1 and TRBJ2-5; D is undetermined. The germline V and J ends were trimmed by 4 bases and 1 base, with 10 bases remaining between them. The CDR3 sequence is 13 residues long. Per the germline V gene, CDR1 is SQVTM and CDR2 is ANQGSEA. CDR3 nucleotides: TGCAGCGTTGGGGCCACCCCCCAAGAGACCCAGTACTTC. This translates into CSVGATPQETQYF.

J is TRBJ1-4 and V is TRBV5-1; D is unresolved. This CDR3 spans 14 amino acids. Trimming took 0 bases from V and 7 from J, leaving 10 bases between them. Germline CDR1 is SGHRS and CDR2 is YFSETQ. CDR3 bases: TGCGCCAGCAGCTTGGAGGTGGGCGGTGAAAAACTGTTTTTT. It translates to CASSLEVGGEKLFF.

This clonotype has ten or more counts. The chain recombines TRBV7-9 with TRBJ2-7; 9 nucleotides agree with TRBD1. V shed 8 bases, J shed 2 bases, and the junction held 10 bases outside the gene matches. Germline CDR1 reads SEHNR; CDR2 reads FQNEAQ (reference sequence). The CDR3 totals 15 residues. The CDR3 sequence is CASSTSGTGTYEQYF. As DNA, the CDR3 is TGTGCCAGCTCTACTTCCGGGACAGGGACCTACGAGCAGTACTTC.

Many counts were recorded for this clonotype. The chain employs TRBV16 and TRBJ2-7, with a possible D match to TRBD2 (6 bases). The V gene's germline CDR1 is KGHSY and CDR2 FQNENV. This CDR3 spans 14 amino acids. V was cut by 4 bases and J by 3 bases, with 13 bases left in between. CDR3 in DNA: TGTGCCAGCAGCCCCGGGAGCTTTAACTACGAGCAGTACTTC. Translating it yields CASSPGSFNYEQYF.

Of note for this clonotype: Given a much more abundant clone one base away, this may be a read error. V is TRBV7-2 and J is TRBJ2-5, with a possible D match to TRBD1 (6 bases). Trimming cost V 5 bases and J 7 bases, with 23 bases left between them. This CDR3 contains 16 residues. CDR1 is SGHTA and CDR2 is FQGNSA in the germline V gene. The CDR3 loop reads CASSTQGQGAVATQYF. The CDR3 coding sequence is TGTGCCAGCAGCACCCAGGGACAAGGGGCGGTGGCGACCCAGTACTTC.

There are many counts of this clonotype. The gene calls are TRBV30 and TRBJ1-6, with D tentatively TRBD1 (6 bases). Germline values: CDR1 GTSNPN, CDR2 SVGIG (reference sequence). Trimming cost V 4 bases and J 1 base, with 14 bases left between them. CDR3 length equals 16 residues. The CDR3 protein is CAWNPLGQSYNSPLHF. CDR3 DNA sequence: TGTGCCTGGAATCCGCTTGGACAGTCCTATAATTCACCCCTCCACTTT.

This clonotype has at least ten counts. The V gene is TRBV12-3 or TRBV12-4, the J gene TRBJ2-7; D remains unclear. This CDR3 contains 17 residues. The V and J ends lost 3 bases and 2 bases respectively, with 20 bases between them. The CDR3 DNA reads TGTGCCAGCAGTTTGGGGAACCTAGGGCGGTCCGCCTACGAGCAGTACTTC. Residues: CASSLGNLGRSAYEQYF.

The sample holds many counts of this clonotype. The V and J genes are TRBV5-1 and TRBJ1-4, with D possibly matching TRBD1 (5 bases). This CDR3 has 16 amino acids. The V and J ends lost 3 bases and 2 bases respectively, with 14 bases between them. The germline CDR1 and CDR2 sequences are SGHRS and YFSETQ. The CDR3 nucleotides read TGCGCCAGCAGCTCTGGGGATGGGGGGACTAATGAAAAACTGTTTTTT. Amino acid sequence: CASSSGDGGTNEKLFF.

This clonotype was counted ten times or more. The genes are TRBV6-2 or TRBV6-3 and TRBJ2-7; possibly TRBD1 or TRBD2 for D (5 bases each). This CDR3 region has 11 residues. V dropped 7 bases and J dropped 5 bases, with 9 bases sitting between them. Looked up from germline, CDR1 is MNHEY and CDR2 is SVGEGT. The CDR3 reads CASTPGHEQYF. DNA of the CDR3: TGTGCCAGCACCCCGGGGCACGAGCAGTACTTC.

In its sample, this clonotype was seen many times. This sequence joins TRBV20-1 and TRBJ2-7, with 11 bases lining up with TRBD2. V lost 5 bases to trimming and J lost 4 bases; unmatched junction nucleotides: 7. CDR3 length: 14 residues. CDR1 is DFQATT and CDR2 is SNEGSKA in the germline V gene (reference sequence). Here the CDR3 reads CSAFTSGSVYEQYF. The CDR3 bases are TGCAGTGCTTTTACTAGCGGGAGTGTGTACGAGCAGTACTTC.

This clonotype was detected many times. V gene TRBV12-3 or TRBV12-4 combines with J gene TRBJ2-5; D perhaps matches TRBD2 (6 bases). The CDR3 is 14 residues long. The V and J ends lost 5 bases and 7 bases respectively, with 17 bases between them. In DNA form, the CDR3 reads TGTGCCAGCAGTGGGACTTCCGTATCAGGGACCCAGTACTTC. This encodes CASSGTSVSGTQYF.

CDR3 residues: CASSQEYFQGWETQYF. DNA for the CDR3: TGCGCCAGCAGCCAAGAGTATTTTCAGGGGTGGGAGACCCAGTACTTC. The chain combines TRBV4-3 with TRBJ2-5, with a weak D call TRBD1 (6 bases). CDR1 is LGHNA, CDR2 YSLEER, per germline. The ends were cut back, 0 bases at V and 5 bases at J, with 16 bases in the middle. CDR3 length equals 16 residues.

This clonotype was recorded at least ten times. The chain recombines TRBV7-9 with TRBJ2-3; perhaps TRBD2 as D (5 bases). There are 16 residues in the CDR3. Germline V gives CDR1 SEHNR, CDR2 FQNEAQ (reference sequence). Trimming took off 6 bases at V and 1 base at J, with 17 bases between the two ends. CDR3 in DNA: TGTGCCAGCAGTTACCGCGGGCGGGCCGGCACAGATACGCAGTATTTT. As protein: CASSYRGRAGTDTQYF.

Concerning this clonotype itself: The conserved closing phenylalanine or tryptophan is absent in this CDR3, likely reflecting a read error. V usage is TRBV7-8 and J usage is TRBJ2-7; TRBD1 might be the D (6 bases). This CDR3 spans 15 amino acids. Germline CDR1 reads SGHVS; CDR2 reads FQNEAQ. V lost 4 bases and J 0 bases, leaving 13 bases between the germline ends. The CDR3 sequence is CASSSRHRASYEQYL. The CDR3 DNA reads as TGTGCCAGCAGCTCCCGGCACAGGGCCTCCTACGAGCAGTACTTG.

In its sample, this clonotype was seen many times. The rearrangement uses TRBV29-1 and TRBJ2-1; TRBD2 aligns across 14 bases. From germline, CDR1 is SQVTM and CDR2 ANQGSEA. The ends lost 6 bases at V and 0 bases at J; junction bases unmatched: 7. The CDR3 totals 17 residues. The chain's CDR3 is CSVETSGRVGSYNEQFF. The CDR3 bases are TGCAGCGTGGAGACTAGCGGGAGGGTGGGCTCCTACAATGAGCAGTTCTTC.

This clonotype was seen just once. A much more abundant neighbour one base away suggests this may be a read error. The chain recombines TRBV20-1 with TRBJ2-7, with TRBD2 matching over 7 bases. Per the germline V gene, CDR1 is DFQATT and CDR2 is SNEGSKA (reference sequence). After removal of 5 bases from V and 2 bases from J, the junction contained 9 bases not matched to a gene. This CDR3 has 14 amino acids. CDR3 in DNA: TGCAGTGCTGTTCGCCGCGGGAGTGCCTACGAGCAGTACTTC. Its translation is CSAVRRGSAYEQYF.

This clonotype has a count of ten or more. The chain combines TRBV9 with TRBJ2-1; TRBD2 agrees at 7 bases. The V gene's germline CDR1 is SGDLS and CDR2 YYNGEE. The CDR3 is 15 residues long. V was clipped by 2 bases and J by 7 bases; unmatched bases: 9. CDR3 bases: TGTGCCAGCAGCGTGGGGGGGGGAGGAGCGAATGAGCAGTTCTTC. Translation: CASSVGGGGANEQFF.

This clonotype showed up many times. The chain has TRBV11-2 and TRBJ2-4; TRBD1 matches 8 bases. Losses at the gene ends were 3 bases for V and 0 bases for J; bases not matched to a gene: 7. CDR3 length: 17 amino acids. Germline V gives CDR1 SGHAT, CDR2 FQNNGV. The chain's CDR3 is CASSFEGTGGAKNIQYF. CDR3 coding DNA: TGTGCCAGCAGCTTCGAAGGTACAGGGGGAGCCAAAAACATTCAGTACTTC. The whole variable domain, filled in from reference TRBV11-2 and TRBJ2-4, reads EAGVAQSPRYKIIEKRQSVAFWCNPISGHATLYWYQQILGQGPKLLIQFQNNGVVDDSQLPKDRFSAERLKGVDSTLKIQPAKLEDSAVYLCASSFEGTGGAKNIQYFGAGTRLSVL.

This clonotype was recorded many times. This chain links TRBV6-1 with TRBJ2-4; the match to TRBD2 covers 9 bases. The germline CDR1 and CDR2 sequences are MNHNS and SASEGT. With V trimmed by 6 bases and J by 0 bases, 3 bases remained unmatched. The CDR3 is 15 residues long. The CDR3 DNA reads TGTGCCAGCAGGACTAGCGGTATAGCCAAAAACATTCAGTACTTC. Protein product: CASRTSGIAKNIQYF.

This clonotype was observed many times. The chain is built from TRBV12-3 or TRBV12-4 and TRBJ2-4; no definite D call. The germline V and J ends were trimmed by 3 bases and 0 bases, with 9 bases remaining between them. The CDR3 runs to 15 residues. CDR3 nucleotide sequence: TGTGCCAGCAGTTTTACACTATTAGCCAAAAACATTCAGTACTTC. Its translation is CASSFTLLAKNIQYF.

At least ten counts were recorded for this clonotype. The chain uses TRBV20-1 and TRBJ1-6; 8 bases fit TRBD1. The CDR3 spans 14 residues. V trimming: 4 bases; J trimming: 7 bases; junction bases outside the gene matches: 6. Germline V gene lookup returns CDR1 DFQATT and CDR2 SNEGSKA (reference sequence). CDR3 amino acids: CSATRRQGNSPLHF. For the CDR3, the DNA is TGCAGTGCTACCCGGCGACAGGGGAATTCACCCCTCCACTTT.

Comments on this clonotype: It may be a read error: a sequence one base away is much more abundant. The chain links TRBV20-1 to TRBJ2-1; D is possibly TRBD1 (6 bases). The CDR3 contains 17 residues. CDR1 is DFQATT, CDR2 SNEGSKA, per germline (reference sequence). CDR3 nucleotides: TGCTGTGCTAGAGATCTGCCGAGGGGGAGAGTCGTCAATGAGCAGTTCTTC. Its translation is CCARDLPRGRVVNEQFF.

This clonotype was seen repeatedly, ten times or more. The chain combines TRBV6-6 with TRBJ1-3; no firm D call. The CDR3 extends over 13 amino acids. The germline CDR1 and CDR2 sequences are MNHNY and SVGAGI (reference sequence). Trimming shortened V by 8 bases and J by 4 bases, and 12 bases separated the two germline ends. The CDR3 is CASGETTGNTIYF. The CDR3 nucleotides are TGTGCCAGCGGCGAAACGACGGGAAACACCATATATTTT.

This clonotype was observed at least ten times. This chain uses TRBV7-2 with TRBJ2-7, with TRBD2 identical over 10 bases. Germline lookup yields CDR1 SGHTA and CDR2 FQGNSA. V lost 6 bases to trimming and J lost 4 bases; unmatched junction nucleotides: 9. This CDR3 contains 15 residues. Here the CDR3 reads CASRFGTSAPYEQYF. DNA of the CDR3: TGTGCCAGCAGGTTTGGGACTAGCGCCCCTTACGAGCAGTACTTC. The variable domain in full, with the rest retrieved from reference TRBV7-2 and TRBJ2-7, is GAGVSQSPSNKVTEKGKDVELRCDPISGHTALYWYRQSLGQGLEFLIYFQGNSAPDKSGLPSDRFSAERTGGSVSTLTIQRTQQEDSAVYLCASRFGTSAPYEQYFGPGTRLTVT.

CDR3 sequence: CAWAGLAGRTDTQYF. The DNA for the CDR3 is TGTGCCTGGGCGGGACTAGCGGGGCGCACAGATACGCAGTATTTT. The chain couples TRBV30 to TRBJ2-3, with 13 bases identical to TRBD2. The V gene's germline CDR1 is GTSNPN and CDR2 SVGIG (reference sequence). The CDR3 has 15 amino acids. V trimming: 5 bases; J trimming: 1 base; junction bases outside the gene matches: 3.

Many counts were recorded for this clonotype. This sequence joins TRBV12-3 or TRBV12-4 and TRBJ2-2; 11 nucleotides line up with TRBD2. CDR3 length: 16 amino acids. V was pared by 7 bases and J by 0 bases, with 4 bases of the junction left unmatched. The CDR3 spells CASNLAGGANTGELFF. In DNA form, the CDR3 reads TGTGCCAGCAACTTAGCGGGGGGGGCGAACACCGGGGAGCTGTTTTTT.

The rearrangement links TRBV15 to TRBJ2-1, with D possibly being TRBD2 (5 bases). Per the germline V gene, CDR1 is LNHNV and CDR2 is YYDKDF (reference sequence). Trimming stripped 0 bases from V and 2 bases from J, with 11 bases between. The CDR3 has 16 amino acids. The CDR3 is CATSRDYAGAYNEQFF. CDR3 DNA sequence: TGTGCCACCAGCAGAGATTACGCGGGTGCCTACAATGAGCAGTTCTTC.

This clonotype was counted at least ten times. This chain connects TRBV5-1 to TRBJ1-6; D unclear. Deletions cut 1 base from V and 13 bases from J, with 9 bases between. The CDR3 has 12 amino acids. The germline gives CDR1 SGHRS, CDR2 YFSETQ. The CDR3 loop reads CASSLSRWPLHF. The DNA for the CDR3 is TGCGCCAGCAGCTTGTCCCGATGGCCCCTCCACTTT.

This clonotype was observed at least ten times. The gene calls are TRBV5-1 and TRBJ1-1, with a possible D match to TRBD1 (6 bases). Germline loops: CDR1 SGHRS, CDR2 YFSETQ. V was clipped by 3 bases and J by 0 bases, with 24 bases between them. The CDR3 spans 19 residues. The CDR3 here is CASSSGRGVAELLNTEAFF. Here the CDR3 DNA reads TGCGCCAGCAGCTCGGGGAGGGGGGTGGCGGAGTTGTTGAACACTGAAGCTTTCTTT.